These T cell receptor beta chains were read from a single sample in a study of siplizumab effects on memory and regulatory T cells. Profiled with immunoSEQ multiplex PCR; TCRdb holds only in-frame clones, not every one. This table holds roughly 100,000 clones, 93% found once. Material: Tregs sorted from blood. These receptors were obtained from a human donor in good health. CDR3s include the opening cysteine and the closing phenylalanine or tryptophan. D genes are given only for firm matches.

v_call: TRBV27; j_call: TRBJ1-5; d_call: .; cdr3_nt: TGTGCCAGCAGTCCACGGCCGGGGAATCAGCCCCAGCATTTT; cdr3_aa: CASSPRPGNQPQHF
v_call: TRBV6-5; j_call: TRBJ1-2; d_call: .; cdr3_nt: TGTGCCAGCAGTTACCACAGTAACTATGGCTACACCTTC; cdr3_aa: CASSYHSNYGYTF
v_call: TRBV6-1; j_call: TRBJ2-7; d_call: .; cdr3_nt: TGTGCCAGCAGACGGGAGTCGACCTACGAGCAGTACTTC; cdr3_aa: CASRRESTYEQYF
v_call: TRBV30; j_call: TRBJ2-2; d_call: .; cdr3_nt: TGTGCCTGGAGGAAAGGGCGGAGGGGCGGGGAGCTGTTTTTT; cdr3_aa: CAWRKGRRGGELFF
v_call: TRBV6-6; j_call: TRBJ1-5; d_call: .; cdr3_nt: TGTGCCAGCAGTTACGGGGGGGGTGGCAATCAGCCCCAGCATTTT; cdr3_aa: CASSYGGGGNQPQHF
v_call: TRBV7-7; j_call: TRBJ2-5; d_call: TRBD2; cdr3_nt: TGTGCTAGCAGCTCACTAGCGGGAGGTTTAGAGACCCAGTACTTC; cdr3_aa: CASSSLAGGLETQYF
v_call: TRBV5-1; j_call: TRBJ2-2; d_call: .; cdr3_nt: TGCGCCAGCAGCTTAACGGGAAGGAACACCGGGGAGCTGTTTTTT; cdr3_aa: CASSLTGRNTGELFF
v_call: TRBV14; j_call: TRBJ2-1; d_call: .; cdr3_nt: TGTGCCAGCAGCCAAGATTTCGGCAGCCTCTCCTACAATGAGCAGTTCTTC; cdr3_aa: CASSQDFGSLSYNEQFF
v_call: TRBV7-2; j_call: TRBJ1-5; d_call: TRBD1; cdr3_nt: TGTGCCAGCAGGCTCCAGACAGGGACGGGCCAGCCCCAGCATTTT; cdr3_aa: CASRLQTGTGQPQHF
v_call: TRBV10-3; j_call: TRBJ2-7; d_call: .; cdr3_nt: TGTGCCATCAGTGTGGAGGCGGGGTACTACGAGCAGTACTTC; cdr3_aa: CAISVEAGYYEQYF
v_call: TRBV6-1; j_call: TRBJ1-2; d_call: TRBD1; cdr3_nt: TGTGCCAGCAGCCGGGACAGGGGGTATGGCTACACCTTC; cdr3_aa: CASSRDRGYGYTF
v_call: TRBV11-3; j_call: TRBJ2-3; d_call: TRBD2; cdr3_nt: TGTGCCAGCAGCTTAGAGAGGACTAGAAGGAATACGCAGTATTTT; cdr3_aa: CASSLERTRRNTQYF
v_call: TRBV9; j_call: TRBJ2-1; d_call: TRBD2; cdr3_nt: TGTGCCAGCAGCCCACGACTAGCGGGGGCCTCCTACAATGAGCAGTTCTTC; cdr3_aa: CASSPRLAGASYNEQFF
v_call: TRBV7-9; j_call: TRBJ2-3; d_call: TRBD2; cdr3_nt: TGTGCCAGCAACCTAGGGACTAGCGGGAGGGCCTCGAGCACAGATACGCAGTATTTT; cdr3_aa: CASNLGTSGRASSTDTQYF
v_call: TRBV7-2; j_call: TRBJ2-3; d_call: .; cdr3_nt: TGTGCCAGCAGCCCCTCTAGCTCAGATACGCAGTATTTT; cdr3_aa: CASSPSSSDTQYF
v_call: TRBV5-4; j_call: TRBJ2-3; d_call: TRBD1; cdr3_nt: TGTGCCAGCAGCTTCCTCCGACAGGGAGATACGCAGTATTTT; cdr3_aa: CASSFLRQGDTQYF
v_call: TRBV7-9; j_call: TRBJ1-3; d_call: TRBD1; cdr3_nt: TGTGCCAGCAGCTTAGGACAGGGCGCTGGAAACACCATATATTTT; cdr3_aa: CASSLGQGAGNTIYF
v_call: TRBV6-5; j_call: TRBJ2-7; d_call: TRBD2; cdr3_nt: TGTGCCAGCAGTCGGGGGGGAGGCGAGCAGTACTTC; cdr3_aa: CASSRGGGEQYF
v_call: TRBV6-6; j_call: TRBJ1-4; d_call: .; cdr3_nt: TGTGCCAGCGCCAACGTAAGGGGTCGTAATGAAAAACTGTTTTTT; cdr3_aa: CASANVRGRNEKLFF